The T cell receptor (beta chain) described here comes from a study of blood T cell repertoires in COVID-19. The overall study: The study drew acute and convalescent COVID-19 samples from the United States, Italy and Spain. The cDNA or gDNA used as material had been derived from T cells, B-cell-depleted T cells, or PBMCs.

Per the original methods: From reference gene primer amplification, estimates of nucleated cell counts were derived. Clones were read by immunoSEQ multiplex PCR, and TCRdb kept only the in-frame ones, dropping some. D and trimming were read from the DNA, whereas the V and J calls and clone size are those reported in that table. This sample yields about 65,000 clones, of which 80% to 95% are seen a single time; approximately 2.9% belongs to the top ten. Germline-derived CDR1 and CDR2 are LGHNA and YNFKEQ. The CDR3 loop spans 17 amino acids. Between the trimmed V and J ends, which lost 4 bases and 5 bases, there was a span of 18 bases.

The chain couples TRBV4-2 to TRBJ1-6; a possible D gene is TRBD1 (6 bases). Sequences were obtained from peripheral blood. This clonotype was obtained from a man between 65 and 79 years old with active COVID-19. CDR3 protein: CASSPTLRGIHNSPLHF. As DNA, the CDR3 is TGTGCCAGCAGCCCCACCCTCAGGGGAATCCATAATTCACCCCTCCACTTT.